This T cell receptor beta chain was sequenced during a study of cytomegalovirus exposure and HLA in healthy donors. 60 Vbeta and 13 Jbeta primers were used in PCR. Profiled with immunoSEQ multiplex PCR; TCRdb holds only in-frame clones, not every one. Here the sample spans 130,000 or so clones, over 75% being singletons. From germline, CDR1 is SEHNR and CDR2 FQNEAQ (reference sequence). The CDR3 totals 14 residues. The V end lost 0 bases, the J end lost 6 bases, and 11 bases lay between the germline ends. The specimen sequenced was PBMCs. The receptor comes from a man younger than 40 in good health and CMV-seronegative. This chain links TRBV7-9 with TRBJ1-2; D gene unclear. CDR3 region: CASSLAGVTNGYTF. DNA for the CDR3: TGTGCCAGCAGCTTAGCTGGAGTAACTAATGGCTACACCTTC.